The present TCR beta chain was sequenced within a study of blood T cells in healthy people across ages. The authors ran a second PCR of about 7 to 12 cycles using a sample-barcoded 5' primer and a J-beta primer mix. MiXCR, run by TCRdb on the 5' RACE reads, gives a single entry per CDR3 protein. The table lists roughly 550,000 distinct CDR3 sequences, nearly 25% of them singletons. CDR1 is MNHEY, CDR2 SMNVEV, per germline (reference sequence). The CDR3 consists of 15 residues. V was pared by 4 bases and J by 8 bases, with 20 bases between. This clonotype was seen a few times. These data also formed part of another study, on T cells of mothers and their children.

The sequencing sample was made of blood. The TCR sequence derives from a boy between 10 and 17 years old in good health. This sequence joins TRBV27 and TRBJ1-1; TRBD1 might be the D (5 bases). The CDR3 spells CASSYAPGTKGEAFF. The CDR3 DNA reads TGTGCCAGCAGTTACGCACCCGGGACCAAGGGGGAAGCTTTCTTT.